The clone carrying this T cell receptor (beta chain) occurred a few times. Its target is unknown. This specimen comes from a study of T cells after yellow fever vaccination. Study-level information: Where fractions had low cell numbers, libraries were prepared from them with the SMART-Seq v4 Ultra Low Input RNA kit. Study-wide points: In post-booster samples, most primary-vaccination clones reappeared (just under 98% CD4, around 87% CD8).

For TCR, cDNA came from 5'RACE template switching, which added a universal primer site and UMIs. In TCRdb, the 5' RACE reads were re-called with MiXCR into one record per CDR3 protein. The data hold hundreds of thousands of distinct CDR3 sequences, with approximately 9% observed a single time. This TCR was sampled from a young man who received the YFV17D yellow fever vaccine. Sample: PBMCs, taken on the day of the first yellow fever vaccination.

CDR3 sequence (DNA): TGTGCCAGCTCACCACCCTGGACTTCCTTTAAGCAGTTCTTC. This translates into CASSPPWTSFKQFF. This rearrangement joins TRBV18 to TRBJ2-1; possible D gene TRBD2, 5 bases. From germline, CDR1 is KGHSH and CDR2 LQKENI. This CDR3 contains 14 residues. The V end lost 0 bases, the J end lost 11 bases, and 14 bases lay between the germline ends.